This is a list of T cell receptor beta chains from one sample in a study of T cell responses to AZD1222 COVID-19 vaccine. Clones were sequenced by immunoSEQ multiplex PCR, and TCRdb holds only the in-frame ones, with some missing. The sample includes fewer than 120,000 clones, roughly 92% of them seen just once. The material sequenced was peripheral blood, taken 28 days after the second AZD1222 dose. These receptors all stem from an adult who received the AZD1222 COVID-19 vaccine. CDR3s include the opening cysteine and the closing phenylalanine or tryptophan. The listing skips clone size in some rows; elsewhere it reads once, few, many or a size class.

clone_size | j_call | v_call | cdr3_aa
once | TRBJ1-1 | TRBV7-5 | CVRSPMGNTEAFF
. | TRBJ2-5 | TRBV7-2 | CASSWSGTGQETQYF
once | TRBJ1-4 | TRBV19 | CASGKGGSALFF
few | TRBJ2-1 | TRBV29-1 | CSVEPGMSLNEQFF
. | TRBJ2-3 | TRBV3-1/TRBV3-2 | CASSQPGVGTDTQYF
. | TRBJ2-7 | TRBV4-2 | CASSHEDRELSYEQYF
. | TRBJ2-3 | TRBV3-1/TRBV3-2 | CASSQGGDTQYF
. | TRBJ2-5 | TRBV3-1/TRBV3-2 | CASSHASGGAEETQYF
. | TRBJ1-3 | TRBV19 | CASSRGDSGNTIYF
. | TRBJ2-5 | TRBV5-8 | CASSLVETQYF
. | TRBJ2-5 | TRBV6-2/TRBV6-3 | CASSSETSRGVGETQYF
once | TRBJ2-5 | TRBV6-6 | CASRNGQGYQQETQYF
. | TRBJ2-7 | TRBV5-1 | CASSLAGTASYEQYF
once | TRBJ2-7 | TRBV5-1 | CASSLEGGGGLSSYEQYF
once | TRBJ1-6 | TRBV5-1 | CASSLDGRQGNSPLHF
. | TRBJ2-2 | TRBV5-4 | CASSPRLAGFTGELFF
few | TRBJ1-1 | TRBV6-6 | CASSSSGTENTEAFF
. | TRBJ2-3 | TRBV5-5 | CASSLVGGSTQYF
. | TRBJ1-5 | TRBV28 | CASSFWRVRQPQHF
. | TRBJ1-6 | TRBV2 | CASSGEVIDSPLHF
. | TRBJ1-6 | TRBV5-6 | CASSLGQYNSPLHF
. | TRBJ1-3 | TRBV20-1 | CSASLTGGNTIYF
. | TRBJ1-4 | TRBV19 | CASTQSRQNNEKLFF
. | TRBJ1-2 | TRBV4-3 | CASSQDRQGLYGYTF
. | TRBJ2-7 | TRBV5-6 | CASSSLGPYEQYF
once | TRBJ2-3 | TRBV5-1 | CASSLGEDTQYF
. | TRBJ1-3 | TRBV10-3 | CAISESRWDRGLGNTIYF
. | TRBJ1-6 | TRBV5-6 | CASSLSRGSAPLHF
. | TRBJ1-2 | TRBV4-2 | CASSRVGVVGNSNYGYTF
. | TRBJ2-3 | TRBV7-3 | CASSQQSTDTQYF
. | TRBJ2-7 | TRBV7-2 | CASRMGQPGVYEQYF
few | TRBJ2-7 | TRBV11-1 | CASSLAQVAGGYEQYF
. | TRBJ2-2 | TRBV24-1 | CATSDFEGASTGELFF
. | TRBJ2-7 | TRBV7-2 | CASSPGGRPYEQYF
many | TRBJ1-4 | TRBV5-1 | CASSLSSGGGNEKLFF
. | TRBJ1-5 | TRBV7-8 | CASSTETGRNQPQHF
. | TRBJ1-2 | TRBV6-4 | CASSKGQADGYTF
once | TRBJ1-5 | TRBV6-5 | CASSRDSNQPQHF
. | TRBJ1-4 | TRBV6-5 | CASSPLDRAEKLFF
. | TRBJ1-4 | TRBV7-9 | CASSSQIATNEKLFF
. | TRBJ2-1 | TRBV13 | CASSPDLEQFF
. | TRBJ2-3 | TRBV19 | CASSARARGGGDTQYF
. | TRBJ2-7 | TRBV30 | CAWSATTPGTGSIISYEQYF
. | TRBJ1-3 | TRBV4-2 | CASSQDRGLGNTIYF
. | TRBJ2-1 | TRBV3-1/TRBV3-2 | CASKRNLEDEQFF
. | TRBJ1-4 | TRBV5-1 | CASSLMLGANEKLFF
once | TRBJ1-5 | TRBV15 | CATSRDKGTGNQPQHF
. | TRBJ2-7 | TRBV4-1 | CASSQEHPSYEQYF
. | TRBJ2-3 | TRBV27 | CASSSPTRTDTQYF
once | TRBJ1-5 | TRBV5-5 | CASSRDWSNQPQHF
. | TRBJ2-7 | TRBV19 | CASSKGQGYEQYF
. | TRBJ1-2 | TRBV12-3/TRBV12-4 | CASNPTGKLGYTF
. | TRBJ2-2 | TRBV7-8 | CASSLQGYNTGELFF
. | TRBJ2-3 | TRBV19 | CASSRGGLDTQYF
. | TRBJ2-7 | TRBV6-2/TRBV6-3 | CASSSPFGPYEQYF
. | TRBJ2-2 | TRBV4-2 | CASSLDPRSGELFF
. | TRBJ1-5 | TRBV5-6 | CASSKEGGQPQHF